The 23 T cell receptor beta chains below come from one sample, sequenced in a study of cytomegalovirus exposure and HLA in healthy donors. 60 Vbeta and 13 Jbeta primers were used in PCR. Clones were sequenced by immunoSEQ multiplex PCR, and TCRdb holds only the in-frame ones, with some missing. The profile shows about 25,000 clones, about four fifths of them singletons. The specimen was PBMCs. The receptors shown here come from a male donor in good health and CMV-seronegative.

The CDR3 loop is CAWSVRGSLRDTQYF. CDR3 DNA: TGTGCCTGGAGTGTTAGAGGGTCCCTCAGAGATACGCAGTATTTT. The rearrangement joins TRBV30 to TRBJ2-3; perhaps TRBD2 as D (5 bases). V was trimmed by 0 bases and J by 5 bases, leaving 15 bases between them. Germline V gene lookup returns CDR1 GTSNPN and CDR2 SVGIG (reference sequence). This CDR3 spans 15 amino acids.

The chain couples TRBV7-2 to TRBJ2-7; 14 positions match TRBD2. Germline lookup yields CDR1 SGHTA and CDR2 FQGNSA. The CDR3 spans 18 residues. V was pared by 3 bases and J by 7 bases, with 14 bases of the junction left unmatched. The CDR3 loop is CASSLVPGLAGEGAEQYF. CDR3 bases: TGTGCCAGCAGCTTGGTCCCGGGACTAGCGGGGGAAGGGGCGGAGCAGTACTTC. The entire variable domain, with the rest obtained from reference TRBV7-2 and TRBJ2-7, is as follows: GAGVSQSPSNKVTEKGKDVELRCDPISGHTALYWYRQSLGQGLEFLIYFQGNSAPDKSGLPSDRFSAERTGGSVSTLTIQRTQQEDSAVYLCASSLVPGLAGEGAEQYFGPGTRLTVT.

CDR3 sequence: CASSETVTVTFYEQYF. The CDR3 DNA reads TGTGCCAGCAGTGAGACAGTGACAGTAACCTTCTACGAGCAGTACTTC. The gene calls are TRBV2 and TRBJ2-7; tentative D call: TRBD1 (5 bases). CDR3 size: 16 residues. V gave up 3 bases and J gave up 3 bases, with 18 bases separating them. The germline gives CDR1 SNHLY, CDR2 FYNNEI.

This chain joins TRBV6-5 and TRBJ2-6; D unclear. V was cut by 5 bases and J by 0 bases, with 8 bases left in between. The CDR3 contains 15 residues. Germline V CDR1 and CDR2: MNHEY, SVGAGI. This CDR3 reads CASSLDISGANVLTF. In DNA, the CDR3 is TGTGCCAGCAGTCTCGACATCTCTGGGGCCAACGTCCTGACTTTC.

The rearrangement links TRBV19 to TRBJ2-1; the match to TRBD2 covers 11 bases. Trimming cost V 7 bases and J 14 bases; bases outside gene matches: 10. The CDR3 length is 13 residues. Germline V gives CDR1 LNHDA, CDR2 SQIVND (reference sequence). The CDR3 coding sequence is TGTGCCAGTACCGCAACTAGCGGGGGTTACGAGTTCTTC. This gives the protein CASTATSGGYEFF.

V gene TRBV5-1 combines with J gene TRBJ2-1; D unresolved. V lost 0 bases and J lost 2, with 9 bases in between. Per germline, CDR1 SGHRS and CDR2 YFSETQ. The CDR3 covers 15 residues. CDR3 residues: CASSLDLRAYNEQFF. The DNA for the CDR3 is TGCGCCAGCAGCTTGGACCTGCGAGCCTACAATGAGCAGTTCTTC. Together with reference TRBV5-1 and TRBJ2-1, the CDR3 gives the full variable domain: KAGVTQTPRYLIKTRGQQVTLSCSPISGHRSVSWYQQTPGQGLQFLFEYFSETQRNKGNFPGRFSGRQFSNSRSEMNVSTLELGDSALYLCASSLDLRAYNEQFFGPGTRLTVL.

V is TRBV7-6 and J is TRBJ2-5; D uncertain. With 1 base removed from V and 2 bases from J, the gap between germline ends came to 5 bases. Looked up from germline, CDR1 is SGHVS and CDR2 is FNYEAQ. The CDR3 totals 13 residues. The CDR3 here is CASSLGQQETQYF. For the CDR3, the DNA is TGTGCCAGCAGCTTAGGGCAGCAAGAGACCCAGTACTTC.

V gene TRBV27 combines with J gene TRBJ2-6; TRBD1 agrees at 9 bases. Germline values: CDR1 MNHEY, CDR2 SMNVEV (reference sequence). The V segment lost 5 bases and the J segment 0 bases; nucleotides outside the gene matches: 5. The CDR3 has 17 amino acids. The CDR3 DNA reads as TGTGCCAGCAGTGCCGGGACAGGGACCTCTGGGGCCAACGTCCTGACTTTC. Protein sequence: CASSAGTGTSGANVLTF.

This chain uses TRBV5-6 with TRBJ1-2; TRBD1 matches at 10 bases. Germline CDR1 is SGHDT and CDR2 is YYEEEE. The CDR3 spans 14 residues. The junction had 3 bases not matched to a gene; V was cut back by 0 bases and J by 7 bases. The CDR3 loop is CASSLGGTGAGYTF. In DNA form, the CDR3 reads TGTGCCAGCAGCTTGGGAGGGACAGGGGCTGGCTACACCTTC.

The chain employs TRBV15 and TRBJ2-3, with a tentative D call TRBD2 (7 bases). The germline gives CDR1 LNHNV, CDR2 YYDKDF (reference sequence). The CDR3 covers 15 residues. Deletions cut 0 bases from V and 7 bases from J, with 14 bases between. The CDR3 protein is CATSRDRGGFNTQYF. For the CDR3, the DNA is TGTGCCACCAGCAGAGATAGGGGGGGGTTCAATACGCAGTATTTT.

This clone came up a few times. This chain uses TRBV28 with TRBJ1-4; the D gene is possibly TRBD1 (5 bases). The CDR3 is 16 amino acids. V lost 5 bases and J lost 0, with 13 bases in between. Germline values: CDR1 MDHEN, CDR2 SYDVKM. CDR3 in amino acids: CASSRIDSATNEKLFF. CDR3 nucleotides: TGTGCCAGCAGTCGTATAGACAGTGCAACTAATGAAAAACTGTTTTTT.

V is TRBV11-1 and J is TRBJ2-5, with 8 bases aligning to TRBD2. V was pared by 1 base and J by 3 bases, with 7 bases of the junction left unmatched. Germline CDR1 and CDR2: SGHAT and FQDESV (reference sequence). The CDR3 consists of 16 residues. CDR3 region: CASSLEMSGGKETQYF. The CDR3 DNA follows: TGTGCCAGCAGCTTAGAGATGTCGGGGGGGAAAGAGACCCAGTACTTC.

V usage is TRBV5-1 and J usage is TRBJ2-5; a weak D match, TRBD2 (6 bases). The V end was cut by 4 bases, the J end by 4 bases, with 20 bases between. CDR3 length: 16 residues. Germline V lookup: CDR1 SGHRS, CDR2 YFSETQ. Written as DNA, the CDR3 is TGCGCCAGCAGCCTCTGGGACTTATCACGATCAGAGACCCAGTACTTC. Translating gives CASSLWDLSRSETQYF.

The rearrangement uses TRBV9 and TRBJ2-3; 7 bases are shared with TRBD2. From germline, CDR1 is SGDLS and CDR2 YYNGEE. CDR3 length: 15 residues. Trimming took 0 bases from V and 3 from J; bases not matched to a gene: 4. The CDR3 is CASSVVGSGTDTQYF. The DNA of the CDR3 is TGTGCCAGCAGCGTAGTGGGTAGCGGGACAGATACGCAGTATTTT.

The J gene is TRBJ1-4, the V gene TRBV16; no reliable D call. Germline CDR1 KGHSY, CDR2 FQNENV. The CDR3 is 16 residues long. V lost 0 bases and J lost 8, with 16 bases in between. The CDR3 coding sequence is TGTGCCAGCAGCCAATCAATGGAGATTGGAATCGAAAAACTGTTTTTT. It encodes CASSQSMEIGIEKLFF.

The V call is TRBV2, the J call TRBJ2-3, with 11 bases aligning to TRBD2. CDR3 size: 14 residues. Unmatched junction bases numbered 4, after V lost 6 bases and J lost 5 bases. Germline values: CDR1 SNHLY, CDR2 FYNNEI. The DNA for the CDR3 is TGTGCCAGCAGCGTACTAGCGGGAGTAGATACGCAGTATTTT. It encodes CASSVLAGVDTQYF.

CDR3 coding DNA: TGTGCCAGCAGTGGACAGGGGGTTTACTACGAGCAGTACTTC. Amino acid sequence: CASSGQGVYYEQYF. The rearrangement links TRBV2 to TRBJ2-7, with 9 bases matching TRBD1. The CDR3 covers 14 residues. Trimming removed 4 bases from V and 3 bases from J; junction bases left unmatched: 4. CDR1 is SNHLY and CDR2 is FYNNEI in the germline V gene.

The chain combines TRBV6-1 with TRBJ1-3, with TRBD1 matching over 7 bases. The CDR3 has 14 amino acids. The V gene's germline CDR1 is MNHNS and CDR2 SASEGT. Losses at the gene ends were 6 bases for V and 3 bases for J; bases not matched to a gene: 5. CDR3 protein: CASSATGDGNTIYF. CDR3 DNA sequence: TGTGCCAGCAGCGCCACAGGGGATGGAAACACCATATATTTT.

The chain uses TRBV5-1 and TRBJ2-7; 8 bases fit TRBD2. The CDR3 length is 15 residues. After removal of 4 bases from V and 4 bases from J, the junction contained 10 bases not matched to a gene. Germline CDR1 reads SGHRS; CDR2 reads YFSETQ. The CDR3 protein is CASSPEGTSGYEQYF. CDR3 DNA sequence: TGCGCCAGCAGCCCGGAGGGGACTAGTGGTTACGAGCAGTACTTC.

The chain combines TRBV2 with TRBJ1-1; a possible D gene is TRBD1 (5 bases). V lost 4 bases and J 4 bases, leaving 7 bases between the germline ends. The CDR3 has 12 amino acids. The germline V gene has CDR1 SNHLY and CDR2 FYNNEI. CDR3 in amino acids: CASSGTRTEAFF. CDR3 nucleotide sequence: TGTGCCAGCAGTGGGACACGCACTGAAGCTTTCTTT.

The rearrangement links TRBV7-8 to TRBJ2-1; 14 positions agree with TRBD2. There are 20 residues in the CDR3. Germline values: CDR1 SGHVS, CDR2 FQNEAQ. V dropped 0 bases and J dropped 5; count of bases not matched to a gene: 12. This CDR3 reads CASSLAWGLETSGGDNEQFF. CDR3 nucleotides: TGTGCCAGCAGCTTAGCGTGGGGGCTCGAGACTAGCGGGGGGGACAATGAGCAGTTCTTC.

As to this clone: A junction end diverges from the germline sequence, so it may reflect a read error. The chain combines TRBV5-5 with TRBJ1-1, with D possibly matching TRBD1 (5 bases). CDR3 length: 14 amino acids. From germline, CDR1 is SGHKS and CDR2 YYEKEE (reference sequence). CDR3: CASSSPDTNEPTCF. CDR3 in DNA: TGTGCCAGCAGCTCCCCGGACACTAATGAGCCCACGTGCTTT.

The chain combines TRBV25-1 with TRBJ2-5; a weak D match, TRBD1 (5 bases). Trimming pared 4 bases from V and 2 bases from J, leaving 5 bases between. Per the germline V gene, CDR1 is MGHDK and CDR2 is SYGVNS. This CDR3 region has 12 residues. Here the CDR3 DNA reads TGTGCCAGCAGTGCAGGGCAAGAGACCCAGTACTTC. Amino acids: CASSAGQETQYF.